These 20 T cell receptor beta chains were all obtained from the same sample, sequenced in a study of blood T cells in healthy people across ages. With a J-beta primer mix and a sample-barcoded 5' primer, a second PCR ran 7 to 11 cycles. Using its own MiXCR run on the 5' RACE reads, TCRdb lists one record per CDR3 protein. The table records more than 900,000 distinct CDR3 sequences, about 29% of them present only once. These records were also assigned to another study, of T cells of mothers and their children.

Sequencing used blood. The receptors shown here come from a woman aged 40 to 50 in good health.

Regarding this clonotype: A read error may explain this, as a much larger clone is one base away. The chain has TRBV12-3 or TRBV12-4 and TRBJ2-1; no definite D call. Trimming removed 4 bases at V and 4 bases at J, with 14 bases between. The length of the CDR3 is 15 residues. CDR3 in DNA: TGTGCCAGCAGTTCCGATGTGGAACTATACAATGAGCAGTTCTTC. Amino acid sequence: CASSSDVELYNEQFF.

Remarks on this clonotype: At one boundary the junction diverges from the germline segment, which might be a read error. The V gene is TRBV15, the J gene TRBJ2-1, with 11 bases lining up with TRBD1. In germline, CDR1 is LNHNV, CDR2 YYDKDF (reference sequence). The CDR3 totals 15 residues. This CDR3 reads CSTSPGTGGYNEQFF. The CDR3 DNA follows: TGTTCCACCAGCCCCGGGACAGGGGGCTACAATGAGCAGTTCTTC.

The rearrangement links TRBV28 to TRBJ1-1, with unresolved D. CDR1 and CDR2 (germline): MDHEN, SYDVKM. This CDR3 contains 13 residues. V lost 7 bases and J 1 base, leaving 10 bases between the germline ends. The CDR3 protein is CASTAQENTEAFF. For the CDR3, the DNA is TGTGCCAGCACGGCTCAGGAGAACACTGAAGCTTTCTTT.

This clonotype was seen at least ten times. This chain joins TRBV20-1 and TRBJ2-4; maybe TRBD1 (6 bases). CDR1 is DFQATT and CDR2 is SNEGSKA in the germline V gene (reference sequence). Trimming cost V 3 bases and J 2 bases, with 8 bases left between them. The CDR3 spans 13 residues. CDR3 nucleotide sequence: TGCAGTGCTAGGGACAGCTCCAAAAACATTCAGTACTTC. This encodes CSARDSSKNIQYF.

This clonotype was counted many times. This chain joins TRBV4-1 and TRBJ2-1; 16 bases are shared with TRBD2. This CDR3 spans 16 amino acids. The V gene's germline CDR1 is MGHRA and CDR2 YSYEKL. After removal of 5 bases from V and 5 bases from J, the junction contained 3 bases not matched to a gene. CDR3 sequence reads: CASSKGTSGGDNEQFF. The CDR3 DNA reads TGCGCCAGCAGCAAAGGGACTAGCGGGGGGGACAATGAGCAGTTCTTC.

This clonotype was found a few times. The CDR3 region has the DNA TGTGCCAGCAGCCCCATTGGGGCCGCCAACTCTGGGGCCAACGTCCTGACTTTC. Its translation is CASSPIGAANSGANVLTF. The V call is TRBV7-3, the J call TRBJ2-6; the D gene is possibly TRBD1 (5 bases). The CDR3 loop spans 18 amino acids. V was shortened by 5 bases and J by 0 bases, with 17 bases between the two germline ends. CDR1 SGHTA and CDR2 FQGTGA come from the germline V gene.

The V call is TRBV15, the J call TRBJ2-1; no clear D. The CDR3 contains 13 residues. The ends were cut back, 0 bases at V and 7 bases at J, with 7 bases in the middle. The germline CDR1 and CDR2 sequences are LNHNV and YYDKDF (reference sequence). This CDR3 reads CATSRDMENEQFF. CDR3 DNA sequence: TGTGCCACCAGCAGAGATATGGAAAATGAGCAGTTCTTC.

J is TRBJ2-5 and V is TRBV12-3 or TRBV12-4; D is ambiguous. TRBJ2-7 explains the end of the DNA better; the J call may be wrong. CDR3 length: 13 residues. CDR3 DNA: TGTGCCAGCAGTTTGCGGTTTACCTACGAGCAGTACTTC. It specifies CASSLRFTYEQYF.

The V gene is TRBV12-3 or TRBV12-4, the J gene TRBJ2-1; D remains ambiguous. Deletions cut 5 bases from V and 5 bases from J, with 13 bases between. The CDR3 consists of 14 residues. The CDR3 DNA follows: TGTGCCAGCAGTCCGAGTGCTACGAACAATGAGCAGTTCTTC. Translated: CASSPSATNNEQFF.

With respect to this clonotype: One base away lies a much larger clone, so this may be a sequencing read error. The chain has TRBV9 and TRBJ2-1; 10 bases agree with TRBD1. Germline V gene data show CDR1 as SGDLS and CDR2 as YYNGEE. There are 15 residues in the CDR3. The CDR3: CASGVDRGHYNEQFF. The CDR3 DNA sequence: TGTGCCAGCGGCGTAGACAGGGGGCACTACAATGAGCAGTTCTTC. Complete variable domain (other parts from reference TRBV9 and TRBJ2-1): DSGVTQTPKHLITATGQRVTLRCSPRSGDLSVYWYQQSLDQGLQFLIQYYNGEERAKGNILERFSAQQFPDLHSELNLSSLELGDSALYFCASGVDRGHYNEQFFGPGTRLTVL.

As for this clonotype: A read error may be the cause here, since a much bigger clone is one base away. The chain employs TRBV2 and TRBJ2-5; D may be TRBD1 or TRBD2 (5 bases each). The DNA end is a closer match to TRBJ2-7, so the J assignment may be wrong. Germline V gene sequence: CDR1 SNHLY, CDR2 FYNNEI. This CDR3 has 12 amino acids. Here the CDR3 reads CASSDGGCEQYF. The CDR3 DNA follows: TGTGCCAGCAGTGATGGGGGATGCGAGCAGTACTTC.

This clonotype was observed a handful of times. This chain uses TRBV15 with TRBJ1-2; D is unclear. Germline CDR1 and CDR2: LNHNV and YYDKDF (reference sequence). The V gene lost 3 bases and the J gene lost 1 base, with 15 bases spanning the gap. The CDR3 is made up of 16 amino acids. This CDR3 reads CATSREWGTFNYGYTF. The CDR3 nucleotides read TGTGCCACCAGCAGGGAATGGGGAACCTTTAACTATGGCTACACCTTC. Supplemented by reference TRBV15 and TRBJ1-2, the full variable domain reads DAMVIQNPRYQVTQFGKPVTLSCSQTLNHNVMYWYQQKSSQAPKLLFHYYDKDFNNEADTPDNFQSRRPNTSFCFLDIRSPGLGDTAMYLCATSREWGTFNYGYTFGSGTRLTVV.

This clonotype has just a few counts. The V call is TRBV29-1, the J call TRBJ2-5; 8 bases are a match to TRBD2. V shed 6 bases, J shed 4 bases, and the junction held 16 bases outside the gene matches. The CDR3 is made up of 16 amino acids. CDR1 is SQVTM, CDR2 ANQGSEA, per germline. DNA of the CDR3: TGCAGCGTCAGGGACGGGGGGGAGACTCTCTTAGAGACCCAGTACTTC. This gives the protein CSVRDGGETLLETQYF.

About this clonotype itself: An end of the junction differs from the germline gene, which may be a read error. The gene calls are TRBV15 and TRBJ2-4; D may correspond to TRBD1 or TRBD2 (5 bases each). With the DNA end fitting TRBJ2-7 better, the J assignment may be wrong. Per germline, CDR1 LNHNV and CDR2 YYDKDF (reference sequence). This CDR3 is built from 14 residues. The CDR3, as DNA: TGTGCCGCCAGCAGAGGGACCGTGGGCTACGAGCAGTACTTC. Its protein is CAASRGTVGYEQYF.

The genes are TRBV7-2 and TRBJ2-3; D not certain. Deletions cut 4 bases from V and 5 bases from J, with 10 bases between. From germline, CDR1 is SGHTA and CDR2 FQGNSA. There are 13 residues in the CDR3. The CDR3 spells CASSSGRRDTQYF. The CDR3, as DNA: TGTGCCAGCAGCTCTGGGCGGAGAGATACGCAGTATTTT.

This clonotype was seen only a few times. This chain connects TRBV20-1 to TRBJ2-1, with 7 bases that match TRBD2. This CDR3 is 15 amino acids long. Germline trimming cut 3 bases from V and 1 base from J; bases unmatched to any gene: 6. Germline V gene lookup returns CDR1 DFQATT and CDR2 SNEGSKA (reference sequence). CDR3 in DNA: TGCAGTGCTAGGGGGGAACTAGCGTCCTACAATGAGCAGTTCTTC. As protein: CSARGELASYNEQFF.

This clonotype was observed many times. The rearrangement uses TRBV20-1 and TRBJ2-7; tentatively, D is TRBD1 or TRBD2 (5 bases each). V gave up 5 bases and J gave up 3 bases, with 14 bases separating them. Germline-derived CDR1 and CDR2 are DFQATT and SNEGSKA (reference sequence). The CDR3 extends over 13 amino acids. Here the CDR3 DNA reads TGCAGTGCTGACCCGGGACGCAACTACGAGCAGTACTTC. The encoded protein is CSADPGRNYEQYF.

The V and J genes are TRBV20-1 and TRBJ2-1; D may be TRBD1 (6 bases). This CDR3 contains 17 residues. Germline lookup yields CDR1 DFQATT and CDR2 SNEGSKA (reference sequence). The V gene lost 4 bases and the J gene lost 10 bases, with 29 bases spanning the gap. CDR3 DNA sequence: TGCAGTGCTAAAACTTACAGGGAGAGGATCCCTCTGGGCGAGCAGTTCTTC. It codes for CSAKTYRERIPLGEQFF.

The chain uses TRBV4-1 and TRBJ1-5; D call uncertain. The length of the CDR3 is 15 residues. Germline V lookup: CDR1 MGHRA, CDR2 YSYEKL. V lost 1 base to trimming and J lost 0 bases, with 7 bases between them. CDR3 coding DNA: TGCGCCAGCAGCCAAGGCCGAAATAGCAATCAGCCCCAGCATTTT. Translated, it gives CASSQGRNSNQPQHF.

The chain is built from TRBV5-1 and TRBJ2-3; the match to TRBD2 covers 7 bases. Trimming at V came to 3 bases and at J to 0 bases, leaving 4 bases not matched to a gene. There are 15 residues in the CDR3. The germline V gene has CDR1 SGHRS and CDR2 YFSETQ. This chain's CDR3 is CASSYVSGSTDTQYF. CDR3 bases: TGCGCCAGCAGCTATGTTAGCGGGAGCACAGATACGCAGTATTTT.